The subject of this entry is one TCR beta chain. Its specificity is unknown. One entry per CDR3 protein, called by TCRdb with MiXCR from the reads. The sample has roughly 570,000 distinct CDR3 sequences; almost 40% are singletons. The sample belongs to a study of T cell repertoires in cytomegalovirus infection. Study details: It was the public TCR beta signatures that indicated both CMV infection and matching HLA type.

Trimming cost V 6 bases and J 0 bases, with 11 bases left between them. The CDR3 covers 14 residues. Findings of the study overall: Dominating the ex vivo response were TCR beta clonotypes that were CMV-specific and HLA-C-restricted.

The starting material was cultured PBMCs, obtained from culture after CMV antigen stimulation. This chain links TRBV12-3 or TRBV12-4 with TRBJ1-1; D unclear. The source is a human donor in good health (CMV status not recorded). Some clones in this sample may be carry-over from other donors' samples. The CDR3 spells CASRPRRMNTEAFF. The CDR3 bases are TGTGCCAGCAGACCCCGTCGAATGAACACTGAAGCTTTCTTT.